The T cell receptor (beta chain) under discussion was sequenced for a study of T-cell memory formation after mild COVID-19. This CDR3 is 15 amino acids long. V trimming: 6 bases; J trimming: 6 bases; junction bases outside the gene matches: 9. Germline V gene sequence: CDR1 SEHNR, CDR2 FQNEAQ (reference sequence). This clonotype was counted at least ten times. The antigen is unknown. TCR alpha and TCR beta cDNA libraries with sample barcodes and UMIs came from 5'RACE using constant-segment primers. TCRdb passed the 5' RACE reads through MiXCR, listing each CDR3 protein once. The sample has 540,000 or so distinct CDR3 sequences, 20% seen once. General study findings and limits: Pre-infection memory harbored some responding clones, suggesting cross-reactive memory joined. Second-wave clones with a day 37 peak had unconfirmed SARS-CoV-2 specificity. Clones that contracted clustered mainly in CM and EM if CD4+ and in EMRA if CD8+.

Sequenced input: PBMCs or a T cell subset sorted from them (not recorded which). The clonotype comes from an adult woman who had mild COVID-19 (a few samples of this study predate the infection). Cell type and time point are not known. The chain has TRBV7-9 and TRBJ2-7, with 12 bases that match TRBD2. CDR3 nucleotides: TGTGCCAGCAGTTCGACTAGCGGGGGTTCCGTCGAGCAGTACTTC. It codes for CASSSTSGGSVEQYF.